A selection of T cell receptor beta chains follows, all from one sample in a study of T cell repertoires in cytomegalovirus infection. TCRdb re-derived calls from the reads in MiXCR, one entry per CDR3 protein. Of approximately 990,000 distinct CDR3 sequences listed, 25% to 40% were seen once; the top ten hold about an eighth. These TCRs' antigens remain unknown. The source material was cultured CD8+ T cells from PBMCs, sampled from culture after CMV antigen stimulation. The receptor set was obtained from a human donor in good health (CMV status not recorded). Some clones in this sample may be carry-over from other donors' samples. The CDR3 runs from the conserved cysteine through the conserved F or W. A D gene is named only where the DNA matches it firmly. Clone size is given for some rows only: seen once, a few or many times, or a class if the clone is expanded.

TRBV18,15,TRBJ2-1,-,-,TGTGCCAGCTCACCACCAGTCGGGCAGCTAAATGAGCAGTTCTTC,CASSPPVGQLNEQFF
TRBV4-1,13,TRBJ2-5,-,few,TGCGCCAGCAGCCAAGAGGGTTGGGAGACCCAGTACTTC,CASSQEGWETQYF
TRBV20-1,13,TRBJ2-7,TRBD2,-,TGCAGTGCTCCGACTAGCGGGGTCTACGAGCAGTACTTC,CSAPTSGVYEQYF
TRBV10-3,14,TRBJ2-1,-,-,TGTGCCATCAGTGAAGTTTTAGGGGGGAATGAGCAGTTCTTC,CAISEVLGGNEQFF
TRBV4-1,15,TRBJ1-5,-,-,TGTGCCAGCAGCCAAGAATGGCAGGGAGCTCAGCCCCAGCATTTT,CASSQEWQGAQPQHF
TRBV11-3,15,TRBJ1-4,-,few,TGTGCCAGCAGCTCCGGGCGCGGCGGGGAAGAAAAACTGTTTTTT,CASSSGRGGEEKLFF
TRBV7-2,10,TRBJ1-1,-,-,TGTGCCAGCAAGGACACTAAAGCTTTCTTT,CASKDTKAFF
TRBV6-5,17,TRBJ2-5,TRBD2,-,TGTGCCAGCAGCAACTCCTGGGGCCTAGCGGGGAAAGAGACCCAGTACTTC,CASSNSWGLAGKETQYF
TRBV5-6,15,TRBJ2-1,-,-,TGTGCCAGCAGCGGGAATTGGGTGAAGAACAATGAGCAGTTCTTC,CASSGNWVKNNEQFF
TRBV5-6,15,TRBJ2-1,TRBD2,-,TGTGCCAACAGCTTGGTAGCGGGGGACTACAATGAGCAGTTCTTC,CANSLVAGDYNEQFF
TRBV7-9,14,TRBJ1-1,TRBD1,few,TGTGCCAGCAGCAAGGGACAGGGGGGCACTGAAGCTTTCTTT,CASSKGQGGTEAFF
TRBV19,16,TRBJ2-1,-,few,TGTGCCAGTAGTATAGATCTATCTCCCACTGGGGATGAGCAGTTCTTC,CASSIDLSPTGDEQFF
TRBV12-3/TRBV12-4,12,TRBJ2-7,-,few,TGTGCCAGCAGTTTCTCTTTCTACGAGCAGTACTTC,CASSFSFYEQYF
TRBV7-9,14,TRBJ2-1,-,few,TGTGCCAGCAGCTTATGGGGGGAATGGGATGAGCAGTTCTTC,CASSLWGEWDEQFF
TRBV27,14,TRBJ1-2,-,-,TGTGCCAGCAGGACGGGGGAGGGCAACTATGGCTACACCTTC,CASRTGEGNYGYTF
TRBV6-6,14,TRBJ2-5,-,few,TGTGCCAGCAGTTACTCGAGTCCAAGGGAGACCCAGTACTTC,CASSYSSPRETQYF
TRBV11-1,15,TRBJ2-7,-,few,TGTGCCAGCAGACGGGAAGACTTAACCTTCTACGAGCAGTACTTC,CASRREDLTFYEQYF
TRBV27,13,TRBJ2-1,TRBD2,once,TGTGCCAGCAGTTGGACTAGATCCAATGAGCAGTTCTTC,CASSWTRSNEQFF
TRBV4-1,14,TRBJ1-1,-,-,TGTGCCAGCAGCTTACCCAAGACGAACACTGAAGCTTTCTTT,CASSLPKTNTEAFF
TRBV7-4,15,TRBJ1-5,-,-,TGTGCCAGCAGCCCGATAACAGGCCTGGAGCAGCCCCAGCATTTT,CASSPITGLEQPQHF
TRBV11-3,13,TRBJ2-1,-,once,TGTGCCAGCAGTTGGGGTACACTTAATGAGCAGTTCTTC,CASSWGTLNEQFF
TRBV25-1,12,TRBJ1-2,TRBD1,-,TGTGCCAGCAAGTACAGGGGCGATGGCTACACCTTC,CASKYRGDGYTF
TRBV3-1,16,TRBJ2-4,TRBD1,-,TGTGCCAGCAGCCAGGTTGGACAGGGGGCCGGAGACATTCAGTACTTC,CASSQVGQGAGDIQYF
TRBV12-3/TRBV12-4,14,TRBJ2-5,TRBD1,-,TGTGCCAGCAGGACCCCAGGGGGCGAGAAGACCCAGTACTTC,CASRTPGGEKTQYF
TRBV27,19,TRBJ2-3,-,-,TGTGCCAGCAGTTTATTGACGGACCACCGGGGGTGGGGCACAGATACGCAGTATTTT,CASSLLTDHRGWGTDTQYF
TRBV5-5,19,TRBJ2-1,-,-,TGTGCCAGCAGCACCCGGACAGTCCCAATCTTGAGCTCCTACAATGAGCAGTTCTTC,CASSTRTVPILSSYNEQFF
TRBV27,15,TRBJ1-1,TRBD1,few,TGTGCCAGCAGTCCCGACAGGGCAGGGAACACTGAAGCTTTCTTT,CASSPDRAGNTEAFF
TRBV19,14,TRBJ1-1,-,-,TGTGCCAGTAGTATAGAACAGCTGAACACTGAAGCTTTCTTT,CASSIEQLNTEAFF
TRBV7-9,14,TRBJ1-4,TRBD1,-,TGTGCCAGCAGCTACACAGGGGGCTCGGAAAAACTGTTTTTT,CASSYTGGSEKLFF
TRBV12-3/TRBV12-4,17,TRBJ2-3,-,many,TGTGCCAGCAGTCCCGGAGGATTCCTTTCGGGCACAGATACGCAGTATTTT,CASSPGGFLSGTDTQYF
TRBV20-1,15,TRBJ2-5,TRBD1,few,TGCAGTGCTAGAGATCGGACAGGGGGCATCGAGACCCAGTACTTC,CSARDRTGGIETQYF
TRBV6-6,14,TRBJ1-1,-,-,TGTGCCAGCAGTAAACAGGGATTCAACACTGAAGCTTTCTTT,CASSKQGFNTEAFF
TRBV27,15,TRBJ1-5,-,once,TGTGCCAGCAGTTTATCGCCGTTCAGCAATCAGCCCCAGCATTTT,CASSLSPFSNQPQHF
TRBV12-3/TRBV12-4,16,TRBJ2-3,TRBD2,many,TGTGCCAGCAGTTCCTCTAGCGGGGGGGACGCAGATACGCAGTATTTT,CASSSSSGGDADTQYF
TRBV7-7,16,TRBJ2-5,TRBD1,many,TGTGCTAGCAGCTTAGGCGAAACAGGGGGCTTGGAGACCCAGTACTTC,CASSLGETGGLETQYF
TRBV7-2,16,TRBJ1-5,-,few,TGTGCCAGCAGCTTAGATCTGGACAGTAGCAATCAGCCCCAGCATTTT,CASSLDLDSSNQPQHF
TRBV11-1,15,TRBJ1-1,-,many,TGTGCCAGCAGCAAAGGGTGGGAGATGAACACTGAAGCTTTCTTT,CASSKGWEMNTEAFF
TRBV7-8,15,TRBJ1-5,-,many,TGTGCCAGCAGCTTTGGAGGGAGATCTAATCAGCCCCAGCATTTT,CASSFGGRSNQPQHF
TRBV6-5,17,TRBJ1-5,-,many,TGTGCCAGCAGTTTAGGGGCCGCCCAACCCCTTAATCAGCCCCAGCATTTT,CASSLGAAQPLNQPQHF
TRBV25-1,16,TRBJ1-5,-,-,TGTGCCAGCAGTGAGGCTGACCCCCGCTACGATCAGCCCCAGCATTTT,CASSEADPRYDQPQHF
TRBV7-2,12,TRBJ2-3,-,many,TGTGCCAGCAGCTTAGGGACAATCCTGCAGTATTTT,CASSLGTILQYF
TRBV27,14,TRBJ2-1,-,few,TGTGCCAGCAGTTTCAGGGGTCCGGGGAATGAGCAGTTCTTC,CASSFRGPGNEQFF
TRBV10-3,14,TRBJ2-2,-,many,TGTGCCATCCCGGGGCCTACGAACACCGGGGAGCTGTTTTTT,CAIPGPTNTGELFF
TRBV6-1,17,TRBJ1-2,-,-,TGTGCCAGCAGTGAAGCGGACCTTGAGGGCCCTTCCCATGGCTACACCTTC,CASSEADLEGPSHGYTF
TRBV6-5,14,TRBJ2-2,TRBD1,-,TGTGCCAGCAGGCAGGGGGCGAGCACCGGGGAGCTGTTTTTT,CASRQGASTGELFF
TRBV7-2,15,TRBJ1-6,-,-,TGTGTCAGCACCGGTAGGACAGAACGTAATTCACCCCTCCACTTT,CVSTGRTERNSPLHF
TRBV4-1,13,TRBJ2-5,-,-,TGCGCCAGCAGCCAAGTCGGGGCGGAGACCCAGTACTTC,CASSQVGAETQYF
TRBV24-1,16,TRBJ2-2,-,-,TGTGCCACCAGTGAGCTGGGACACACGAACACCGGGGAGCTGTTTTTT,CATSELGHTNTGELFF
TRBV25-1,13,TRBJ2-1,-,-,TGTGCCAGCAGTGTGGGGGGAAGCAATGAGCAGTTCTTC,CASSVGGSNEQFF
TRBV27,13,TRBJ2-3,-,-,TGTGCCAGCTGGACGGCCTTCACAGATACGCAGTATTTT,CASWTAFTDTQYF
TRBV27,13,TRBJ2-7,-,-,TGTGCCAGCAGTCGTGGAGGGGCCTACGAGCAGTACTTC,CASSRGGAYEQYF
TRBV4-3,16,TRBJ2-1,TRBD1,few,TGCGCCAGCAGCCAATCCAGGGGGCTTGCCTACAATGAGCAGTTCTTC,CASSQSRGLAYNEQFF
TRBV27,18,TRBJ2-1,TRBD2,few,TGTGCCAGCAGCCCACCACCCCGACTAGCGGGGCGGCGGGATGAGCAGTTCTTC,CASSPPPRLAGRRDEQFF